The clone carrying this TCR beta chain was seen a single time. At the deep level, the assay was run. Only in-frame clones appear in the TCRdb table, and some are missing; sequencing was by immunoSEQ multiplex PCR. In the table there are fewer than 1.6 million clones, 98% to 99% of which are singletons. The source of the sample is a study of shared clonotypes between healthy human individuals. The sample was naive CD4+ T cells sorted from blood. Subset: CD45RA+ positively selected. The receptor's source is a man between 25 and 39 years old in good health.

The CDR3 spells CASSQDPSSGRSWSTDTQYF. For the CDR3, the DNA is TGCGCCAGCAGCCAAGACCCATCTAGCGGGAGGAGTTGGAGCACAGATACGCAGTATTTT. The rearrangement uses TRBV4-3 and TRBJ2-3; the match to TRBD2 covers 11 bases. Trimming removed 0 bases from V and 0 bases from J; junction bases left unmatched: 11. CDR1 and CDR2 (germline): LGHNA, YSLEER. CDR3 length equals 20 residues.